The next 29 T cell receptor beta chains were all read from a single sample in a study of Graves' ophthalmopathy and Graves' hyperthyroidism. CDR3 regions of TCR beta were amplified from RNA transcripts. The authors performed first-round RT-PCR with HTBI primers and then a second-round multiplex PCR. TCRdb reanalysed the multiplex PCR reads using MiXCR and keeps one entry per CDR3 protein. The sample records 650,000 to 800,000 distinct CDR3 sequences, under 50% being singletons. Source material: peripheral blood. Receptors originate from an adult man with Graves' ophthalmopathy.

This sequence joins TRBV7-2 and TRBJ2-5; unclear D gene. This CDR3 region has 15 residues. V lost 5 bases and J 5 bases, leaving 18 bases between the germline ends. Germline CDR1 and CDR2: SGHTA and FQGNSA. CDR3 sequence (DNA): TGTGCCAGCAGCCCGTCCGCAACTACTTCCGAGACCCAGTACTTC. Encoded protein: CASSPSATTSETQYF. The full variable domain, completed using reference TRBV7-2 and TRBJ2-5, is GAGVSQSPSNKVTEKGKDVELRCDPISGHTALYWYRQSLGQGLEFLIYFQGNSAPDKSGLPSDRFSAERTGGSVSTLTIQRTQQEDSAVYLCASSPSATTSETQYFGPGTRLLVL.

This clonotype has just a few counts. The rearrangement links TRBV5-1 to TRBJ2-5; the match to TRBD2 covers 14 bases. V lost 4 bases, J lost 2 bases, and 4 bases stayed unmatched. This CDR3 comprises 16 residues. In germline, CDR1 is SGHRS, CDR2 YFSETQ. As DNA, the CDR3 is TGCGCCAGCAGCGCCGGGACTAGCGGGGGTCAAGAGACCCAGTACTTC. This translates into CASSAGTSGGQETQYF.

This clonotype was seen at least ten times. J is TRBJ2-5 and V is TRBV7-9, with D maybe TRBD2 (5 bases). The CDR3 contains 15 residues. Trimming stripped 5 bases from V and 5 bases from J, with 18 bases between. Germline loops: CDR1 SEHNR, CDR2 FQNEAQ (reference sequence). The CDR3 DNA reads TGTGCCAGCAGCCCCCCCTCGGGGTGGTGGGAGACCCAGTACTTC. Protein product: CASSPPSGWWETQYF.

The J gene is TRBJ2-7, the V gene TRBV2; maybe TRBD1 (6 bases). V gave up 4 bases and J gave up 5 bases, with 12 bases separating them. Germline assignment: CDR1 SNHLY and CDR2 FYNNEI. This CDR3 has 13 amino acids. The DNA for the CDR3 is TGTGCCAGCAGTGTAGGGGGTATGAACGAGCAGTACTTC. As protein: CASSVGGMNEQYF.

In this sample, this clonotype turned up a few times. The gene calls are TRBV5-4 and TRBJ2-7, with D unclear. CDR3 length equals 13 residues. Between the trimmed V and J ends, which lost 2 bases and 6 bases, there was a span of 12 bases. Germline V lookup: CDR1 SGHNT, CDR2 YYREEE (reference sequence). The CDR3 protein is CASSFSNSFEQYF. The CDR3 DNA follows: TGTGCCAGCAGCTTTAGTAACAGCTTCGAGCAGTACTTC.

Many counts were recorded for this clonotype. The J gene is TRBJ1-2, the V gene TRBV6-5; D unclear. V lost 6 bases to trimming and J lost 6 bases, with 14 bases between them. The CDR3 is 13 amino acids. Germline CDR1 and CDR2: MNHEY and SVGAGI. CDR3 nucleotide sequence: TGTGCCAGCAGGTCAGCCCTTAGGGATGGCTACACCTTC. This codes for CASRSALRDGYTF.

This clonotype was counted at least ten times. DNA for the CDR3: TGTGCCAGCAGCGCCGGTGGGGGACCGGCCCTACCCCTCCACTTT. Translating it yields CASSAGGGPALPLHF. The chain employs TRBV9 and TRBJ1-6; D might be TRBD1 (5 bases). Germline loops: CDR1 SGDLS, CDR2 YYNGEE. The CDR3 spans 15 residues. V was cut by 3 bases and J by 12 bases, with 19 bases left in between. The full variable domain, in which reference TRBV9 and TRBJ1-6 provide the parts outside the CDR3, is DSGVTQTPKHLITATGQRVTLRCSPRSGDLSVYWYQQSLDQGLQFLIQYYNGEERAKGNILERFSAQQFPDLHSELNLSSLELGDSALYFCASSAGGGPALPLHFGNGTRLTVT.

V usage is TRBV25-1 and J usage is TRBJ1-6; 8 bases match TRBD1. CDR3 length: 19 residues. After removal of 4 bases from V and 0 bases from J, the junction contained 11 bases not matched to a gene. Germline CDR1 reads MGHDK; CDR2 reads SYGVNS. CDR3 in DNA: TGTGCCAGCAGTGCTAGTGAGGGACAGGAGTTCTCCTATAATTCACCCCTCCACTTT. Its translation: CASSASEGQEFSYNSPLHF.

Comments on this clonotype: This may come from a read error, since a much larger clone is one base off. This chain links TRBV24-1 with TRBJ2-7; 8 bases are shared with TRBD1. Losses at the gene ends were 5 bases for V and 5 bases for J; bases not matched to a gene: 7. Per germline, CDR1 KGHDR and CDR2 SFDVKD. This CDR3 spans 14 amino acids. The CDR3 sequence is CATSAGQGFDEQYF. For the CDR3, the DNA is TGTGCCACCAGTGCCGGACAGGGTTTTGACGAGCAGTACTTC.

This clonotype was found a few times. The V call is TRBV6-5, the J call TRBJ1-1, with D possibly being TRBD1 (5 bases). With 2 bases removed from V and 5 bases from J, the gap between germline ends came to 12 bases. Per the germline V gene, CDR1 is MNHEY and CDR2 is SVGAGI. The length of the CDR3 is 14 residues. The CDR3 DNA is TGTGCCAGCAGTTACCAGGCAGGGAGGACTGAAGCTTTCTTT. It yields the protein CASSYQAGRTEAFF.

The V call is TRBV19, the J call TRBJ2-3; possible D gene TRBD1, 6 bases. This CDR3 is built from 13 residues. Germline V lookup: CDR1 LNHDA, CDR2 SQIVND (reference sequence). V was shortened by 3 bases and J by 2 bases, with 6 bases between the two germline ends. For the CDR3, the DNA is TGTGCCAGTAGTATGGGGGCCACAGATACGCAGTATTTT. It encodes CASSMGATDTQYF.

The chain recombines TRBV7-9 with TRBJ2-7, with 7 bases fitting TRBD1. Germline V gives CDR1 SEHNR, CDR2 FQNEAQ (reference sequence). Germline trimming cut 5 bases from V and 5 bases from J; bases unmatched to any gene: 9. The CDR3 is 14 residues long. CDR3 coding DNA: TGTGCCAGCAGCAGAGGAGAGGGGGCGGACGAGCAGTACTTC. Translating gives CASSRGEGADEQYF.

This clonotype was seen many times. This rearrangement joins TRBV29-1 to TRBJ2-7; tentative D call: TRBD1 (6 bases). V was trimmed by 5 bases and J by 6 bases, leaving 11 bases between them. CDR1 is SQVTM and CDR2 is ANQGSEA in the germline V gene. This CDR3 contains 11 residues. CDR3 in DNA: TGCAGCGTTATACAGGGCCGCGAGCAGTACTTC. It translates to CSVIQGREQYF.

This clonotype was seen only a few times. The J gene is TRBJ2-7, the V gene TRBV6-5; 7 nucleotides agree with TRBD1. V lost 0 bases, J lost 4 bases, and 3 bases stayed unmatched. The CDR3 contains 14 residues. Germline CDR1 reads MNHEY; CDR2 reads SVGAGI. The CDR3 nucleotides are TGTGCCAGCAGTTACTCCGACAGGGCATACGAGCAGTACTTC. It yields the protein CASSYSDRAYEQYF.

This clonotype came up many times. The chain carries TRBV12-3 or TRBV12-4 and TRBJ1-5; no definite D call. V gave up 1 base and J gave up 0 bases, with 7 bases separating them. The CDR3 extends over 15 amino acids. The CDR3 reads CASSLEGTSNQPQHF. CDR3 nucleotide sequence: TGTGCCAGCAGTTTAGAGGGTACTAGCAATCAGCCCCAGCATTTT.

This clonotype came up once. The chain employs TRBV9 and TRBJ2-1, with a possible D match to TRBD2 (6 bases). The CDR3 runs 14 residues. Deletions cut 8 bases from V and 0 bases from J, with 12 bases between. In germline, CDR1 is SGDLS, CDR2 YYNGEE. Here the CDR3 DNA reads TGTGCCAGTGGGGGACTCCTCTCCTACAATGAGCAGTTCTTC. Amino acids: CASGGLLSYNEQFF.

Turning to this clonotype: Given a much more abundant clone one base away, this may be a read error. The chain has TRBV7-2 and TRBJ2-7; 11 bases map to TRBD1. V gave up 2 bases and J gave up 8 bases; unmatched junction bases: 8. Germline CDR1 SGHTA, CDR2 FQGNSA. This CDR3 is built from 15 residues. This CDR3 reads CASSLSGQGAYKQYF. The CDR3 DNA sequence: TGTGCCAGCAGCTTATCCGGACAGGGGGCTTACAAGCAGTACTTC. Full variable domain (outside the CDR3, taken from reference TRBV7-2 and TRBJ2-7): GAGVSQSPSNKVTEKGKDVELRCDPISGHTALYWYRQSLGQGLEFLIYFQGNSAPDKSGLPSDRFSAERTGGSVSTLTIQRTQQEDSAVYLCASSLSGQGAYKQYFGPGTRLTVT.

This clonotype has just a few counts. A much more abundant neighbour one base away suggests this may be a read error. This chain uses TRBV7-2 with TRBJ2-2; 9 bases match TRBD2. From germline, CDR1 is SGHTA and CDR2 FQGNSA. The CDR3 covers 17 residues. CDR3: CASSLVRAGGNAGELFF. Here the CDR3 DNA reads TGTGCCAGCAGCTTAGTCCGTGCGGGAGGGAACGCCGGGGAGCTGTTTTTT.

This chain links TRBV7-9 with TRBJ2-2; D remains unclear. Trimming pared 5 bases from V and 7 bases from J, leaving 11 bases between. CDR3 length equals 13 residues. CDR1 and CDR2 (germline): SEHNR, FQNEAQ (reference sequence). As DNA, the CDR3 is TGTGCCAGCAGCCTGACGGACGGCGGGGAGCTGTTTTTT. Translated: CASSLTDGGELFF.

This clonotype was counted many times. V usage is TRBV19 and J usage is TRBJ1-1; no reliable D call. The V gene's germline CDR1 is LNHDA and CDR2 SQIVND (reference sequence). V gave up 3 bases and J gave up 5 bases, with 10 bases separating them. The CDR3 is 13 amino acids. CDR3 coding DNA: TGTGCCAGTAGTATCAGCCTCGATACTGAAGCTTTCTTT. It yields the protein CASSISLDTEAFF.

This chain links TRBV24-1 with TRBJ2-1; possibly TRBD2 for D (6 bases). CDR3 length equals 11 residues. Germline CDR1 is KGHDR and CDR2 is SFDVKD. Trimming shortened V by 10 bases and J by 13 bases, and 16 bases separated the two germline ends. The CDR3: CATNDGTRQFF. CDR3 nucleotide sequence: TGTGCCACGAACGACGGGACTCGCCAGTTCTTC.

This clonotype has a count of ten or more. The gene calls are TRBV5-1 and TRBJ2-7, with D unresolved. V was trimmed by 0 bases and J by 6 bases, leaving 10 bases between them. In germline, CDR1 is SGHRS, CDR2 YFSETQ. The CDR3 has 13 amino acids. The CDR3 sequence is CASSLARLGEQYF. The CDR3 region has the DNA TGCGCCAGCAGCTTGGCCAGGCTCGGCGAGCAGTACTTC.

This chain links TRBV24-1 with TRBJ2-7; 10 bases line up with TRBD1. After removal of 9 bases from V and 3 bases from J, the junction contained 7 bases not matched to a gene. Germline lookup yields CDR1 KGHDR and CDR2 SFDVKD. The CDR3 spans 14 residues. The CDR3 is CATPPGQGSYEQYF. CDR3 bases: TGTGCCACCCCACCGGGACAGGGGAGCTACGAGCAGTACTTC.

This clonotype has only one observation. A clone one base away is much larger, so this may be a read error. CDR3 sequence (DNA): TGTGCCAGTAGTATGAGTCAGACGAAAGAGACCCAGCACTTC. Translating it yields CASSMSQTKETQHF. The J gene is TRBJ2-5, the V gene TRBV19; unclear D gene. The germline V gene encodes CDR1 LNHDA and CDR2 SQIVND (reference sequence). The CDR3 has 14 amino acids.

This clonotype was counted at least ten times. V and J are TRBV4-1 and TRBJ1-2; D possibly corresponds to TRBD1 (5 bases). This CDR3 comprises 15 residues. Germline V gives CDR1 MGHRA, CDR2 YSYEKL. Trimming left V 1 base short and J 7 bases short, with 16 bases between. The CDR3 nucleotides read TGCGCCAGCAGCCAAGTGCGGGACGCCGGTGGTGGCTACACCTTC. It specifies CASSQVRDAGGGYTF.

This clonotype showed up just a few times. The CDR3 spells CASSRVGLSSGANVLTF. The CDR3 DNA sequence: TGTGCCAGCAGCCGGGTTGGTCTAAGCTCTGGGGCCAACGTCCTGACTTTC. V usage is TRBV4-2 and J usage is TRBJ2-6; D gene ambiguous. CDR1 and CDR2 from the germline V gene are LGHNA and YNFKEQ. Between the trimmed V and J ends, which lost 4 bases and 0 bases, there was a span of 13 bases. The CDR3 sequence is 17 residues long.

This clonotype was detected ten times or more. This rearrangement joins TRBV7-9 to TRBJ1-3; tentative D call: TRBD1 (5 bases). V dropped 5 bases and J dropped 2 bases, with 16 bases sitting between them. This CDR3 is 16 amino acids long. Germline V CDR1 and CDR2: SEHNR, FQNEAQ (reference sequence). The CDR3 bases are TGTGCCAGCAGCCCGTCAGCCGGCAGGGCTGGAAACACCATATATTTT. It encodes CASSPSAGRAGNTIYF.

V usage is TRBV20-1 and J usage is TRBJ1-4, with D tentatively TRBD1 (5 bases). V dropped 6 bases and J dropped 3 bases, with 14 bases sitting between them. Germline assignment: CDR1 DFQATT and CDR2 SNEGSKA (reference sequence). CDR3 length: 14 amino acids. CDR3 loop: CSARQPTSNEKLFF. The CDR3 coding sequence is TGCAGTGCAAGACAGCCTACCTCTAATGAAAAACTGTTTTTT.

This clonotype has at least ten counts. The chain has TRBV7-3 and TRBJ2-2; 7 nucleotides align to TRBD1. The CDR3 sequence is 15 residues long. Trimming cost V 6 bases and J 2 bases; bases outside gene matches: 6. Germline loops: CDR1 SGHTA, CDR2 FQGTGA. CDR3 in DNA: TGTGCCAGCAGTGCGGACAGGAGAAACACCGGGGAGCTGTTTTTT. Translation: CASSADRRNTGELFF. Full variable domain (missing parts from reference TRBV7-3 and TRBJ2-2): GAGVSQTPSNKVTEKGKYVELRCDPISGHTALYWYRQSLGQGPEFLIYFQGTGAADDSGLPNDRFFAVRPEGSVSTLKIQRTERGDSAVYLCASSADRRNTGELFFGEGSRLTVL.